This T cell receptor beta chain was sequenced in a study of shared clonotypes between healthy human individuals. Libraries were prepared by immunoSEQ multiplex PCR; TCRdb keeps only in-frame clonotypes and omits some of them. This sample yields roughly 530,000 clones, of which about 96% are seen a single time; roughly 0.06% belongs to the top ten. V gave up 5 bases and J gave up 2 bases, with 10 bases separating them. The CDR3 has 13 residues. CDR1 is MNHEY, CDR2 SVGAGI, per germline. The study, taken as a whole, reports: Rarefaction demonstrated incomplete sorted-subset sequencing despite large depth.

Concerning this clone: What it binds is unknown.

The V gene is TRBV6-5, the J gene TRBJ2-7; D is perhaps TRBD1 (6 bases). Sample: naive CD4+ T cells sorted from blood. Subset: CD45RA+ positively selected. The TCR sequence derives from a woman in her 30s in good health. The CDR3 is CASSRQDPYEQYF. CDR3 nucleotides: TGTGCCAGCAGTAGACAGGACCCCTACGAGCAGTACTTC.